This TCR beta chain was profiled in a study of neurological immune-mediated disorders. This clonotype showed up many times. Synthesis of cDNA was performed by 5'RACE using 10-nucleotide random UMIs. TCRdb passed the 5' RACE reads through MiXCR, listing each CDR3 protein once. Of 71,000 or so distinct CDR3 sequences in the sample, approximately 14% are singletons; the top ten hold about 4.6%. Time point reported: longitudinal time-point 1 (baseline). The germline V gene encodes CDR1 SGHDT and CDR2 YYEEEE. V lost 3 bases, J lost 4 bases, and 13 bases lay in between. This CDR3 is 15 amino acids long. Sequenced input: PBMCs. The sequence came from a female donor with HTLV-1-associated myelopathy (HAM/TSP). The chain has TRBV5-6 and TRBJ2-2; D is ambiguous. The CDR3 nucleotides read TGTGCCAGCAGCTCGTACCCCAGGCGCACCGGGGAGCTGTTTTTT. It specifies CASSSYPRRTGELFF.